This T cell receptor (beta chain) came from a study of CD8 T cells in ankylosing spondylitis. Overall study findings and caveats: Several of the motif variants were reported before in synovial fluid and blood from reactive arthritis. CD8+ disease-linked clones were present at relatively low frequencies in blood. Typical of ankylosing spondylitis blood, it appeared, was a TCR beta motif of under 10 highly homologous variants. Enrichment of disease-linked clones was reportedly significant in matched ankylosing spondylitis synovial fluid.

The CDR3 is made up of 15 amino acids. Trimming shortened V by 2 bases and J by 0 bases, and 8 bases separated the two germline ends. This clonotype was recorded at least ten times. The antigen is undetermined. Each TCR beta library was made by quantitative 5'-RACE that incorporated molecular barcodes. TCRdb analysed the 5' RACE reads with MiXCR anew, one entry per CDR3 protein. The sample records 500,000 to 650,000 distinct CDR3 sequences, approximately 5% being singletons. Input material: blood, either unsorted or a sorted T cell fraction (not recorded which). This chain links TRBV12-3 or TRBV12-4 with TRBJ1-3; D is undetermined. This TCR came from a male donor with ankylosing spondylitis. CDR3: CASSLRSSSGNTIYF. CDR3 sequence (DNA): TGTGCCAGCAGTTTACGCTCAAGCTCTGGAAACACCATATATTTT.